The next 15 T cell receptor beta chains were all read from a single sample in a study of shared clonotypes between healthy human individuals. TCRdb keeps only in-frame clones here, not all; method: immunoSEQ multiplex PCR. The sample has about 1.5 million clones, over 95% seen once. The sample consisted of naive CD4+ T cells sorted from blood. Subset here: CD45RA+ positively selected. These receptor sequences come from a man aged 25-45 years in good health.

This sequence joins TRBV10-1 and TRBJ2-5; D is unclear. There are 12 residues in the CDR3. Germline V gene sequence: CDR1 WNHNN, CDR2 SYGVQD (reference sequence). Trimming removed 7 bases from V and 4 bases from J, with 10 bases in between. The CDR3 reads CASMKGIETQYF. Written as DNA, the CDR3 is TGCGCCAGCATGAAGGGCATAGAGACCCAGTACTTC.

This clone was detected only once. The chain joins TRBV5-1 to TRBJ1-3; D perhaps matches TRBD1 (6 bases). Trimming stripped 4 bases from V and 0 bases from J, with 8 bases between. The length of the CDR3 is 14 residues. The germline CDR1 and CDR2 sequences are SGHRS and YFSETQ. CDR3 nucleotides: TGCGCCAGCAGCACGACAGGCTCTGGAAACACCATATATTTT. Encoded protein: CASSTTGSGNTIYF.

Concerning this clone itself: Distinct nucleotide sequences in the sample also encode this CDR3. The V gene is TRBV11-2, the J gene TRBJ2-7, with D unclear. CDR1 and CDR2 (germline): SGHAT, FQNNGV. The CDR3 has 11 residues. Trimming shortened V by 5 bases and J by 6 bases, and 8 bases separated the two germline ends. CDR3 DNA: TGTGCCAGCAGCCCGGCGGCCGAGCAGTACTTC. Translated, it gives CASSPAAEQYF.

Turning to this clone: Other DNA variants within this sample encode the same CDR3. The rearrangement joins TRBV19 to TRBJ1-1, with D possibly being TRBD1 (6 bases). V was clipped by 5 bases and J by 4 bases, with 11 bases between them. Germline V gene data show CDR1 as LNHDA and CDR2 as SQIVND (reference sequence). The CDR3 has 13 residues. CDR3 region: CASSVTGSTEAFF. Here the CDR3 DNA reads TGTGCCAGTAGTGTTACAGGGTCCACTGAAGCTTTCTTT.

V gene TRBV16 combines with J gene TRBJ2-7; D unresolved. CDR3 length: 12 residues. Trimming took 7 bases from V and 7 from J, leaving 14 bases between them. Germline values: CDR1 KGHSY, CDR2 FQNENV. The CDR3 DNA reads TGTGCCAGCACCCCCCTATTAGGGGAGCAGTACTTC. This encodes CASTPLLGEQYF.

This chain connects TRBV2 to TRBJ2-1, with D hard to call. This CDR3 contains 15 residues. Germline CDR1 and CDR2: SNHLY and FYNNEI. V dropped 3 bases and J dropped 0 bases, with 9 bases sitting between them. The CDR3 DNA reads as TGTGCCAGCAGTGATGACGTAAGCTCCTACAATGAGCAGTTCTTC. Translation gives CASSDDVSSYNEQFF.

The chain employs TRBV5-5 and TRBJ2-1, with 11 bases fitting TRBD2. V dropped 1 base and J dropped 9; count of bases not matched to a gene: 6. CDR1 is SGHKS and CDR2 is YYEKEE in the germline V gene (reference sequence). The CDR3 loop spans 15 amino acids. For the CDR3, the DNA is TGTGCCAGCAGCTTGATGGGGCTAGCGGGAGGTGAGCAGTTCTTC. Its translation: CASSLMGLAGGEQFF.

The J gene is TRBJ2-7, the V gene TRBV12-5; 7 nucleotides line up with TRBD1. V lost 7 bases, J lost 6 bases, and 12 bases stayed unmatched. The CDR3 is made up of 14 amino acids. CDR1 is LGHNT, CDR2 FRNRAP, per germline. The CDR3 sequence: CASAHSDRPSEQYF. DNA of the CDR3: TGTGCTAGTGCCCATTCGGACAGGCCGAGCGAGCAGTACTTC.

The chain has TRBV6-1 and TRBJ2-7, with D perhaps TRBD1 or TRBD2 (5 bases each). The CDR3 is made up of 13 amino acids. V was trimmed by 6 bases and J by 3 bases, leaving 12 bases between them. The V gene's germline CDR1 is MNHNS and CDR2 SASEGT. Here the CDR3 DNA reads TGTGCCAGCAGCGAGGGGTACGGCTACGAGCAGTACTTC. Translation: CASSEGYGYEQYF.

The J gene is TRBJ1-5, the V gene TRBV2; D call uncertain. V lost 3 bases and J 0 bases, leaving 3 bases between the germline ends. CDR3 length: 13 residues. CDR1 SNHLY and CDR2 FYNNEI come from the germline V gene. The CDR3 is CASSEGSNQPQHF. CDR3 bases: TGTGCCAGCAGTGAGGGTAGCAATCAGCCCCAGCATTTT.

The chain uses TRBV5-1 and TRBJ2-7, with D maybe TRBD2 (5 bases). Germline assignment: CDR1 SGHRS and CDR2 YFSETQ. The length of the CDR3 is 13 residues. Trimming pared 4 bases from V and 6 bases from J, leaving 14 bases between. The DNA for the CDR3 is TGCGCCAGCAGCGGAAAGGACGGAGGCGAGCAGTACTTC. It translates to CASSGKDGGEQYF. Using reference TRBV5-1 and TRBJ2-7 for the parts outside the CDR3, the full variable domain is KAGVTQTPRYLIKTRGQQVTLSCSPISGHRSVSWYQQTPGQGLQFLFEYFSETQRNKGNFPGRFSGRQFSNSRSEMNVSTLELGDSALYLCASSGKDGGEQYFGPGTRLTVT.

V usage is TRBV10-3 and J usage is TRBJ2-2; D not certain. Germline lookup yields CDR1 ENHRY and CDR2 SYGVKD. This CDR3 has 16 residues. V gave up 1 base and J gave up 6 bases, with 15 bases separating them. The CDR3 DNA reads TGTGCCATCAGTGAGTTCTCGGGTAGTTTCGCCGGGGAGCTGTTTTTT. Amino acids: CAISEFSGSFAGELFF.

The V call is TRBV28, the J call TRBJ2-7, with D perhaps TRBD2 (5 bases). Germline loops: CDR1 MDHEN, CDR2 SYDVKM. Trimming took off 11 bases at V and 6 bases at J, with 14 bases between the two ends. The CDR3 runs to 11 residues. In nucleotides, the CDR3 is TGTGCCGGAATTAGAGGGCGCGAGCAGTACTTC. This codes for CAGIRGREQYF.

The rearrangement joins TRBV7-2 to TRBJ2-7; maybe TRBD2 (6 bases). Germline CDR1 is SGHTA and CDR2 is FQGNSA. This CDR3 comprises 15 residues. V dropped 3 bases and J dropped 0 bases, with 12 bases sitting between them. CDR3 bases: TGTGCCAGCAGCTTGGATACGGGAGTCTCCTACGAGCAGTACTTC. It specifies CASSLDTGVSYEQYF. The full variable domain, rest sourced from reference TRBV7-2 and TRBJ2-7, is GAGVSQSPSNKVTEKGKDVELRCDPISGHTALYWYRQSLGQGLEFLIYFQGNSAPDKSGLPSDRFSAERTGGSVSTLTIQRTQQEDSAVYLCASSLDTGVSYEQYFGPGTRLTVT.

V is TRBV2 and J is TRBJ2-7; 8 bases fit TRBD2. The ends lost 8 bases at V and 1 base at J; junction bases unmatched: 4. The CDR3 length is 13 residues. Germline CDR1 SNHLY, CDR2 FYNNEI. The CDR3 bases are TGTGCCAGCGAGCGGGAGTCTTCCTACGAGCAGTACTTC. Amino acids: CASERESSYEQYF.